Reported below is one T cell receptor beta chain. Its antigen is as yet unknown. This entry comes from a study of radiotherapy plus CTLA-4 blockade in lung cancer. Turning to the study itself: Disease control was seen in approximately 30% of patients, objective responses in roughly 19%. Study-level findings and limits: Following radiotherapy plus ipilimumab, tumor-derived TCR clones expanded in the blood. Early blood T cell clone changes and increased post-radiation serum interferon-beta were reportedly the strongest response predictors.

Trimming pared 1 base from V and 1 base from J, leaving 7 bases between. Germline CDR1 LNHDA, CDR2 SQIVND (reference sequence). CDR3 length: 14 residues. CTLA-4 blockade using ipilimumab, together with focal radiation, was received by patients with chemo-refractory metastatic non-small-cell lung cancer. Repertoires were generated with immunoSEQ multiplex PCR, while TCRdb's copy carries only in-frame clones and drops some. The profile shows tens of thousands of clones, 85% to 90% of them singletons. The clonotype originates from a human donor with non-small cell lung cancer that progressed on radiotherapy plus ipilimumab. J is TRBJ1-2 and V is TRBV19; D unresolved. The source was peripheral blood, collected from a patient treated with radiotherapy plus ipilimumab. CDR3 nucleotides: TGTGCCAGTAGTATAGGGCGAAGTAACTATGGCTACACCTTC. Encoded protein: CASSIGRSNYGYTF.